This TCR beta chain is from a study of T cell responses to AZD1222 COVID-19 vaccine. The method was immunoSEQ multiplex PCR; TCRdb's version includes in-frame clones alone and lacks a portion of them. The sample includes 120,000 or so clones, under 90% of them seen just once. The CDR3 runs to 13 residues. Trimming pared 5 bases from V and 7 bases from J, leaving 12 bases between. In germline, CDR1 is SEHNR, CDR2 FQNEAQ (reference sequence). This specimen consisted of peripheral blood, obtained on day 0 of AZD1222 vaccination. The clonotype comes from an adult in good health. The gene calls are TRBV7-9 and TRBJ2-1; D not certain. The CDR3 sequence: CASSPSLNNEQFF. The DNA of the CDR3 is TGTGCCAGCAGCCCTTCACTTAATAATGAGCAGTTCTTC.